These T cell receptor beta chains were read from a single sample in a study of T-cell reconstitution after alpha-beta-depleted transplantation in children. TCRdb itself ran the PCR reads through MiXCR, one entry per CDR3 protein. The sample yields approximately 82,000 distinct CDR3 sequences, about 16% seen once. The sequenced sample was PBMCs, mostly from graft donor cells, obtained 180 days after TCRalphabeta/CD19-depleted stem cell transplant. Receptors originate from a male patient between 2 and 10 years old who had a stem cell transplant for acute lymphoblastic leukemia, so the T cells may come from the graft donor. Each CDR3 is given with its conserved first and last residue.

V	J	CDR3
TRBV20-1	TRBJ2-5	CSGPGTSGEETQYF
TRBV20-1	TRBJ1-1	CSATRRLNTEAFF
TRBV4-3	TRBJ2-1	CASSQGAAGGTYNEQFF
TRBV24-1	TRBJ1-1	CATSPKPGAEAFF
TRBV6-5	TRBJ2-5	CASSYVRPSPSRQETQYF
TRBV6-2/TRBV6-3	TRBJ2-1	CASTPGGWWNEQFF
TRBV7-9	TRBJ2-5	CASSSEGGAGETQYF
TRBV7-9	TRBJ2-1	CASSLVAHEQFF
TRBV7-2	TRBJ2-3	CASSLRVGTQYF
TRBV9	TRBJ1-1	CASSVAQGANTEAFF
TRBV12-3/TRBV12-4	TRBJ2-1	CASRRAGLRRGINNEQFF
TRBV5-1	TRBJ2-3	CASSSGQGADTQYF
TRBV10-2	TRBJ1-4	CASRGATNEKLFF
TRBV5-1	TRBJ2-3	CASSNGGRTDTQYF
TRBV3-1	TRBJ1-4	CASSHTFGAAGEKLFF
TRBV24-1	TRBJ2-6	CATRPGGSGANVLTF
TRBV29-1	TRBJ2-7	CSVAGGAIREQYF
TRBV6-4	TRBJ2-6	CASSDSFGLSGANVLTF
TRBV7-9	TRBJ2-3	CASSNRDTQYF
TRBV19	TRBJ1-1	CASTLGELGSSEAFF
TRBV12-3/TRBV12-4	TRBJ1-1	CASSFRDRMNTEAFF
TRBV7-6	TRBJ2-3	CASSLLGAGGDTQYF
TRBV27	TRBJ2-1	CASSFILAGGRGEQFF
TRBV6-1	TRBJ2-1	CASTHATGTSDEQFF
TRBV11-2	TRBJ1-5	CASSLEGRLSGGQPQHF
TRBV7-2	TRBJ1-1	CASSPDRGRNTEAFF
TRBV12-3/TRBV12-4	TRBJ2-7	CASSFAAGPSPGEQYF
TRBV5-5	TRBJ1-2	CASSPSRGRVDGYTF
TRBV5-6	TRBJ2-7	CASRRSGGVSSYEQYF
TRBV20-1	TRBJ2-1	CSATGRDTNLNEQFF
TRBV5-1	TRBJ1-2	CASSSQQGADYGYTF
TRBV3-1	TRBJ2-3	CATCQERLAGDTDTQYF
TRBV4-3	TRBJ1-1	CASSPSDRGNTEAFF
TRBV18	TRBJ2-3	CASSRTTGTTDTQYF
TRBV4-1	TRBJ2-3	CASSHPRDRSTDTQYF
TRBV6-5	TRBJ2-7	CASSYGTGTSYEQYF
TRBV29-1	TRBJ2-6	CSVEDPSGANVLTF
TRBV7-9	TRBJ1-3	CASSPHTGRNTIYF
TRBV7-8	TRBJ2-3	CASSFISKLAGGLTDTQYF
TRBV24-1	TRBJ2-1	CATNDRGAHNEQFF
TRBV7-9	TRBJ1-1	CASSHEIGTDTEAFF
TRBV6-1	TRBJ1-2	CASSATDSQSGYTF
TRBV12-3/TRBV12-4	TRBJ2-7	CASGFRDRPYEQYF
TRBV9	TRBJ2-7	CASSAGQGKDEQYF
TRBV5-1	TRBJ1-1	CASSLDYTMNTEAFF
TRBV6-1	TRBJ2-1	CASRERGAGNANEQFF
TRBV7-2	TRBJ2-3	CASSFHRTDTQYF
TRBV27	TRBJ2-3	CASSLSGGALLYTQYF
TRBV5-1	TRBJ2-7	CASSLEYPSYEQYF
TRBV20-1	TRBJ1-3	CSAPRPNSGNTIYF